The 3 T cell receptor beta chains below were found in one sample sequenced in a study of Ad26.COV2.S vaccination and SARS-CoV-2 variants. Noted treatment: about 20 received Ad26.COV2.S at low or high dose, single or two shots; roughly 5 received placebo; per-sample allocation not given. Day 63 after the first vaccine or placebo injection was the time point for sampling. Produced via immunoSEQ multiplex PCR; TCRdb's table is partial and in-frame only. The data contain hundreds of thousands of clones, 75% to 90% of them seen just once; the ten biggest clones take up around 2.5%. Sequenced here: peripheral blood, sampled in a trial of Ad26.COV2.S vaccine versus placebo. Receptors were obtained from a person between 18 and 60 years old who received the Ad26.COV2.S COVID-19 vaccine or a placebo.

Points on this clone: This may arise from a read error, as a much more abundant clone is one base away. The CDR3 coding sequence is TGCGCCAGCAGCAAGGCAACTAATGAAAAACTGTTTTTT. It translates to CASSKATNEKLFF. The chain carries TRBV4-1 and TRBJ1-4; D not certain. Germline-derived CDR1 and CDR2 are MGHRA and YSYEKL. The V and J ends lost 5 bases and 0 bases respectively, with 4 bases between them. The length of the CDR3 is 13 residues.

The chain joins TRBV27 to TRBJ1-3, with a possible D match to TRBD1 (5 bases). Germline loops: CDR1 MNHEY, CDR2 SMNVEV (reference sequence). The CDR3 extends over 13 amino acids. With 2 bases removed from V and 4 bases from J, the gap between germline ends came to 6 bases. CDR3 residues: CASSLRQGNTIYF. The CDR3 DNA sequence: TGTGCCAGCAGTTTAAGACAGGGAAACACCATATATTTT.

This sequence joins TRBV6-5 and TRBJ2-3, with D possibly being TRBD2 (6 bases). CDR3 size: 14 residues. Germline CDR1 MNHEY, CDR2 SVGAGI. V lost 6 bases to trimming and J lost 3 bases, with 13 bases between them. The CDR3, as DNA: TGTGCCAGCAGGACGGGAGAGGCAACAGATACGCAGTATTTT. This translates into CASRTGEATDTQYF.